Listed below are T cell receptor beta chains from one sample, sequenced in a study of blood T cell repertoires in COVID-19. Assay: immunoSEQ multiplex PCR; the TCRdb copy retains only in-frame clones and omits some. The sample holds around 58,000 clones, about 82% seen once. The source material was peripheral blood. Receptors originate from a human donor in a cohort sampled during active COVID-19. CDR3s include the opening cysteine and the closing phenylalanine or tryptophan. Fields, in order: CDR3 protein, CDR3 DNA, D gene, J gene, clone size, V gene. A D gene is named only where the DNA matches it firmly. Clone size is not always given. Where it is, it says once, few, many or a class for expanded clones.

cdr3_aa: CSVEVLQETQYF
cdr3_nt: TGCAGCGTTGAAGTTCTTCAAGAGACCCAGTACTTC
d_call: .
j_call: TRBJ2-5
clone_size: .
v_call: TRBV29-1

cdr3_aa: CASRGLQETQYF
cdr3_nt: TGCGCCAGCAGGGGGCTCCAAGAGACCCAGTACTTC
d_call: .
j_call: TRBJ2-5
clone_size: .
v_call: TRBV5-1

cdr3_aa: CASRGTSEETQYF
cdr3_nt: TGTGCCAGCAGGGGGACTAGCGAAGAGACCCAGTACTTC
d_call: TRBD2
j_call: TRBJ2-5
clone_size: .
v_call: TRBV2

cdr3_aa: CATSREVSSGNTIYF
cdr3_nt: TGTGCCACCAGCAGAGAGGTTAGCTCTGGAAACACCATATATTTT
d_call: .
j_call: TRBJ1-3
clone_size: few
v_call: TRBV15

cdr3_aa: CASSGEQGVRGYTF
cdr3_nt: TGTGCCAGCAGTGGAGAACAGGGGGTGAGGGGCTACACCTTC
d_call: TRBD1
j_call: TRBJ1-2
clone_size: .
v_call: TRBV6-6

cdr3_aa: CASSTDQGGTGELFF
cdr3_nt: TGTGCCAGCAGTACCGACCAGGGGGGAACCGGGGAGCTGTTTTTT
d_call: .
j_call: TRBJ2-2
clone_size: .
v_call: TRBV6-2/TRBV6-3

cdr3_aa: CASSQGGGGLGNTIYF
cdr3_nt: TGCGCCAGCAGCCAGGGCGGAGGGGGCTTGGGAAACACCATATATTTT
d_call: TRBD1
j_call: TRBJ1-3
clone_size: once
v_call: TRBV4-3

cdr3_aa: CASSTNRASYNEQFF
cdr3_nt: TGTGCCAGTAGTACGAACAGGGCCTCCTACAATGAGCAGTTCTTC
d_call: .
j_call: TRBJ2-1
clone_size: .
v_call: TRBV19

cdr3_aa: CSASAGQAKNIQYF
cdr3_nt: TGCAGTGCTAGTGCAGGGCAAGCCAAAAACATTCAGTACTTC
d_call: .
j_call: TRBJ2-4
clone_size: .
v_call: TRBV20-1

cdr3_aa: CASGSLNAGQLFF
cdr3_nt: TGTGCCAGCGGGTCTTTGAATGCAGGGCAGCTGTTTTTT
d_call: .
j_call: TRBJ2-2
clone_size: .
v_call: TRBV7-9

cdr3_aa: CAHSNPVRGNTEAFF
cdr3_nt: TGTGCCCATAGTAACCCGGTCAGGGGTAACACTGAAGCTTTCTTT
d_call: .
j_call: TRBJ1-1
clone_size: .
v_call: TRBV30

cdr3_aa: CASAGETQYF
cdr3_nt: TGTGCCAGCGCGGGGGAGACCCAGTACTTC
d_call: .
j_call: TRBJ2-5
clone_size: .
v_call: TRBV11-2

cdr3_aa: CASSQDLIQGGEQYF
cdr3_nt: TGTGCCAGCAGCCAAGATCTTATACAGGGGGGGGAGCAGTACTTC
d_call: .
j_call: TRBJ2-7
clone_size: few
v_call: TRBV3-1/TRBV3-2

cdr3_aa: CASSRNGLAGGHNEQFF
cdr3_nt: TGTGCCAGCAGCCGGAATGGACTAGCGGGGGGGCACAATGAGCAGTTCTTC
d_call: TRBD2
j_call: TRBJ2-1
clone_size: .
v_call: TRBV3-1/TRBV3-2

cdr3_aa: CATSRERQGLGYTF
cdr3_nt: TGTGCCACCAGCAGAGAAAGACAGGGGCTCGGCTACACCTTC
d_call: TRBD1
j_call: TRBJ1-2
clone_size: .
v_call: TRBV15

cdr3_aa: CATSRDRWGGQPQHF
cdr3_nt: TGTGCCACCAGCAGAGATCGATGGGGAGGTCAGCCCCAGCATTTT
d_call: .
j_call: TRBJ1-5
clone_size: .
v_call: TRBV15

cdr3_aa: CASSSGTGDLYEQYF
cdr3_nt: TGTGCCAGCAGTTCCGGGACAGGGGACCTCTACGAGCAGTACTTC
d_call: TRBD1
j_call: TRBJ2-7
clone_size: .
v_call: TRBV28

cdr3_aa: CASSLRGAYQETQYF
cdr3_nt: TGTGCCAGCAGCCTGCGGGGGGCGTACCAAGAGACCCAGTACTTC
d_call: TRBD2
j_call: TRBJ2-5
clone_size: .
v_call: TRBV3-1/TRBV3-2

cdr3_aa: CASSQAGQGWGEQFF
cdr3_nt: TGTGCCAGCAGCCAAGCCGGACAGGGATGGGGGGAGCAGTTCTTC
d_call: TRBD1
j_call: TRBJ2-1
clone_size: .
v_call: TRBV3-1/TRBV3-2

cdr3_aa: CASSRGQGPYEQYF
cdr3_nt: TGTGCCAGCAGCCGTGGACAGGGCCCCTACGAGCAGTACTTC
d_call: TRBD1
j_call: TRBJ2-7
clone_size: .
v_call: TRBV9

cdr3_aa: CASSRDRSHQGQYF
cdr3_nt: TGTGCCAGCTCTCGGGACAGGTCCCACCAGGGGCAGTACTTC
d_call: TRBD1
j_call: TRBJ2-4
clone_size: .
v_call: TRBV18

cdr3_aa: CAISESPGRTGTQYF
cdr3_nt: TGTGCCATCAGTGAGTCTCCTGGCAGGACTGGTACGCAGTATTTT
d_call: .
j_call: TRBJ2-3
clone_size: .
v_call: TRBV10-3

cdr3_aa: CASSTIPGLAPDTQYF
cdr3_nt: TGTGCCAGCAGTACGATTCCGGGACTAGCGCCAGATACGCAGTATTTT
d_call: TRBD2
j_call: TRBJ2-3
clone_size: .
v_call: TRBV7-3

cdr3_aa: CASTLRLAGGLLYF
cdr3_nt: TGTGCCAGCACCTTAAGACTAGCGGGGGGCCTTTTGTACTTC
d_call: TRBD2
j_call: TRBJ2-5
clone_size: .
v_call: TRBV2

cdr3_aa: CASSQTGVNSPLHF
cdr3_nt: TGTGCCAGCAGTCAGACAGGGGTGAATTCACCCCTCCACTTT
d_call: TRBD1
j_call: TRBJ1-6
clone_size: once
v_call: TRBV6-5

cdr3_aa: CASSRDSVYGYTF
cdr3_nt: TGTGCCAGCAGCCGGGACTCCGTTTATGGCTACACCTTC
d_call: .
j_call: TRBJ1-2
clone_size: .
v_call: TRBV2

cdr3_aa: CASSLNRGSTDTQYF
cdr3_nt: TGTGCCAGCAGCTTAAACAGGGGGTCCACAGATACGCAGTATTTT
d_call: TRBD1
j_call: TRBJ2-3
clone_size: few
v_call: TRBV7-9

cdr3_aa: CASSRDSFEAFF
cdr3_nt: TGTGCCAGCAGCCGAGACAGCTTTGAAGCTTTCTTT
d_call: .
j_call: TRBJ1-1
clone_size: few
v_call: TRBV7-2

cdr3_aa: CASSYPLAGPYNEQFF
cdr3_nt: TGTGCCAGCAGTTACCCACTAGCGGGGCCCTACAATGAGCAGTTCTTC
d_call: TRBD2
j_call: TRBJ2-1
clone_size: .
v_call: TRBV6-5

cdr3_aa: CASSLQSYEQYF
cdr3_nt: TGTGCCAGCAGTCTACAGAGCTACGAGCAGTACTTC
d_call: .
j_call: TRBJ2-7
clone_size: medium-sized
v_call: TRBV7-9

cdr3_aa: CASSHGGPPYEQYF
cdr3_nt: TGTGCCAGCAGCCACGGGGGTCCCCCCTACGAGCAGTACTTC
d_call: .
j_call: TRBJ2-7
clone_size: once
v_call: TRBV14

cdr3_aa: CASSLAGVPEAFF
cdr3_nt: TGTGCCAGCAGTTTAGCAGGGGTCCCTGAAGCTTTCTTT
d_call: .
j_call: TRBJ1-1
clone_size: .
v_call: TRBV12-3/TRBV12-4

cdr3_aa: CASSLPGQGAEAFF
cdr3_nt: TGTGCCAGCAGCTTACCGGGACAGGGGGCTGAAGCTTTCTTT
d_call: TRBD1
j_call: TRBJ1-1
clone_size: .
v_call: TRBV7-9